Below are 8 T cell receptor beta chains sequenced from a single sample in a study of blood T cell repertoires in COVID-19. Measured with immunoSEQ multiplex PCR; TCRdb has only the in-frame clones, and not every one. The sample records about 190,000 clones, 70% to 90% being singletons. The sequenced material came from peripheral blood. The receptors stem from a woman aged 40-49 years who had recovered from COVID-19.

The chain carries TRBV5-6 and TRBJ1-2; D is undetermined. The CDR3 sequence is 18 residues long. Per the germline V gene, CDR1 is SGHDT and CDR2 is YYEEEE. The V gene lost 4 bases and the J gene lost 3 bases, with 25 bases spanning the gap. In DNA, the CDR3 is TGTGCCAGCAGCCCCGAAGGGATAACGGGGAGCGAGTACTATGGCTACACCTTC. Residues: CASSPEGITGSEYYGYTF.

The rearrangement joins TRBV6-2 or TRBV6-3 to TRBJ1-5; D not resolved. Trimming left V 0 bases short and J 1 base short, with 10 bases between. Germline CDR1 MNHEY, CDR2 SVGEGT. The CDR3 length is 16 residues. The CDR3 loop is CASSYSRSRSNQPQHF. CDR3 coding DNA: TGTGCCAGCAGTTACTCGCGGTCGAGAAGCAATCAGCCCCAGCATTTT.

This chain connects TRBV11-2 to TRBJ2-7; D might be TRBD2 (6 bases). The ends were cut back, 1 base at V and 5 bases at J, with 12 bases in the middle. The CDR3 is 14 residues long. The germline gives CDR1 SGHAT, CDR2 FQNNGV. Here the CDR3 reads CASSLGAWGDEQYF. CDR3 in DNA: TGTGCCAGCAGCTTAGGTGCATGGGGGGACGAGCAGTACTTC.

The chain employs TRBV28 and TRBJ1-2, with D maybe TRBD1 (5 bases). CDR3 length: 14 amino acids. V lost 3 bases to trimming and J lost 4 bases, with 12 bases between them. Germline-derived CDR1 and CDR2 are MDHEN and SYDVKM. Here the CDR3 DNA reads TGTGCCAGCAGTTTGGCAGGGTCAGCCTATGGCTACACCTTC. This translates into CASSLAGSAYGYTF.

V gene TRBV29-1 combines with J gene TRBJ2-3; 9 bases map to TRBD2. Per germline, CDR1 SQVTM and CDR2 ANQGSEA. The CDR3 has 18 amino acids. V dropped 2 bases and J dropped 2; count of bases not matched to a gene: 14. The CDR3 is CSVEKLRGAGGPTDTQYF. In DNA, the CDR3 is TGCAGCGTTGAAAAGTTAAGGGGGGCGGGAGGGCCCACAGATACGCAGTATTTT.

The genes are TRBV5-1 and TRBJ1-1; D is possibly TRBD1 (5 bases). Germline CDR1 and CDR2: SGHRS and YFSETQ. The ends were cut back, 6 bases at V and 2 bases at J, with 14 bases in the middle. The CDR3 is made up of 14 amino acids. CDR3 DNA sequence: TGCGCCAGCAACTTAGACAGCCTCAACACTGAAGCTTTCTTT. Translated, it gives CASNLDSLNTEAFF.

CDR3: CASSLGQGTHNEQFF. The CDR3 nucleotides read TGTGCCAGCAGCTTAGGACAGGGTACCCACAATGAGCAGTTCTTC. This chain uses TRBV7-9 with TRBJ2-1; 7 bases are a match to TRBD1. Trimming cost V 1 base and J 5 bases; bases outside gene matches: 5. CDR1 and CDR2 from the germline V gene are SEHNR and FQNEAQ (reference sequence). The CDR3 loop spans 15 amino acids. The full variable domain, in which reference TRBV7-9 and TRBJ2-1 provide the parts outside the CDR3, is DTGVSQNPRHKITKRGQNVTFRCDPISEHNRLYWYRQTLGQGPEFLTYFQNEAQLEKSRLLSDRFSAERPKGSFSTLEIQRTEQGDSAMYLCASSLGQGTHNEQFFGPGTRLTVL.

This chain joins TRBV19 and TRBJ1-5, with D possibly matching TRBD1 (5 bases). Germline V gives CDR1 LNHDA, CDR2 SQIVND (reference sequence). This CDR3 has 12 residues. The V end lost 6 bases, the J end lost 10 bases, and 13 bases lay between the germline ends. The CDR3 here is CASSRPQEPQHF. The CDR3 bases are TGTGCCAGTAGCCGACCACAGGAACCCCAGCATTTT.